A single T cell receptor beta chain is shown here with its context. This clonotype was observed at least ten times. The antigen it recognizes is unknown. No base quality values were provided; no much bigger clone lies one nucleotide off. These data come from a study of early T cells in non-severe SARS-CoV-2 infection (dated by TCRdb to about 2021). Background on the whole study: Bulk RNA from unsorted whole blood was used for TCR sequencing, so alpha and beta chains could not be paired. What the authors observed across the whole study: Matching against VDJdb was skewed toward anti-spike CD8 responses, likely underestimated virus-specific expansions, and missed private and CD4 specificities.

This was a case-control study nested in a cohort of healthcare workers in London, UK, who had nasopharyngeal swab PCR tests and blood samples taken every week. Healthcare workers were recruited between 23 and 31 March 2020, during the week of the UK lockdown, and were followed weekly for up to about 16 weeks. At the junction V is shortened by 2 bases and J by 8 bases, with 13 bases in between. The germline V gene (reference sequence) provides CDR1 MNHNY and CDR2 SVGAGI. Counted from cysteine to phenylalanine, this CDR3 has 15 amino acids. The entry retains the CDR3 DNA only, 45 bases that are in frame from base 1. Libraries were built with 5' RACE. The sample was run on a NextSeq 500. The TCR library protocol attached unique molecular identifiers to individual cDNA molecules to correct for sequencing error and PCR bias. Both TCR alpha and beta chains were sequenced, and tight co-correlation was observed between alpha and beta sequence abundances in each sample. The paper's data handling went like this. Decombinator V4 was used to annotate the V gene, J gene and CDR3 of the TCR sequences. TCRs were defined as expanded if a significant change between any two time points was detected under a Poisson model with p below 0.0001. TCR abundances were normalised to the total number of TCRs sequenced in each sample and reported as counts per million. TRAV1-2 paired with TRAJ12, TRAJ20 or TRAJ33 defined MAIT TCRs, while TRAV10 paired with TRAJ18 defined iNKT TCRs. VDJdb, accessed 1 November 2021, was searched for CMV, EBV and SARS-CoV-2 annotated TCRs, with TCRs annotated for multiple antigens excluded. TCRdb took the public reads, trimmed them with fastp at Q25, ran MiXCR for clone calling and kept in-frame beta chains. Each record represents a unique CDR3 protein, reported with the most common genes and DNA among its rows. These V and J calls rely on TCRdb rather than the paper's analysis. Within this sample are tens of thousands of distinct CDR3 sequences, with less than 8.5% of them counted one time only. The ten largest make up approximately 8% of the sample.

The specimen was whole blood. The origin of this receptor is an adult who was a healthcare worker with PCR-confirmed SARS-CoV-2 infection or an uninfected control (not recorded which). The V gene is TRBV6-6 and the J gene is TRBJ1-6; the D gene is possibly TRBD1, with 5 bases matching. The encoded CDR3 is CASSYRGRVDSPLHF. The nucleotide sequence is TGTGCCAGCAGTTACCGTGGCAGGGTGGATTCACCCCTCCACTTT.